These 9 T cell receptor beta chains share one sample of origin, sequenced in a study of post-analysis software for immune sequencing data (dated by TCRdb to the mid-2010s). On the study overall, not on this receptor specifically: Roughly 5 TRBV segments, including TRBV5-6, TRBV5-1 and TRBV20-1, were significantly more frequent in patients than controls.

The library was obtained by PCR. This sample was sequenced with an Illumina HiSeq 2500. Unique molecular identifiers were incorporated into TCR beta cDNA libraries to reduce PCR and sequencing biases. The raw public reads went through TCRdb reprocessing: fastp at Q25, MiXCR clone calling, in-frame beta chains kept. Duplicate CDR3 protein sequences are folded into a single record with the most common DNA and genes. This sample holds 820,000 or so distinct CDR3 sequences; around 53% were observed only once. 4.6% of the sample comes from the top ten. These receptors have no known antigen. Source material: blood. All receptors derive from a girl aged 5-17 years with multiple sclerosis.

In DNA, the CDR3 is TGTGCCAGCAGCTCAATCGGACAGGGATCCTACGAGCAGTACTTC. Its protein is CASSSIGQGSYEQYF. The rearrangement links TRBV5-6 to TRBJ2-7; TRBD1 agrees at 8 bases. CDR3 length equals 15 residues. V was pared by 3 bases and J by 1 base, with 6 bases of the junction left unmatched. The germline gives CDR1 SGHDT, CDR2 YYEEEE. Using reference TRBV5-6 and TRBJ2-7 for the parts outside the CDR3, the full variable domain is DAGVTQSPTHLIKTRGQQVTLRCSPKSGHDTVSWYQQALGQGPQFIFQYYEEEERQRGNFPDRFSGHQFPNYSSELNVNALLLGDSALYLCASSSIGQGSYEQYFGPGTRLTVT.

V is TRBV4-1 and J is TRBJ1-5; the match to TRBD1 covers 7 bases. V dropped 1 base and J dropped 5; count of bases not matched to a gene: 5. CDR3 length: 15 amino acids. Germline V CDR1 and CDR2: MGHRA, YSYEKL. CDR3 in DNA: TGCGCCAGCAGCCAAGTAGCGCAGGGGGATCAGCCCCAGCATTTT. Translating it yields CASSQVAQGDQPQHF.

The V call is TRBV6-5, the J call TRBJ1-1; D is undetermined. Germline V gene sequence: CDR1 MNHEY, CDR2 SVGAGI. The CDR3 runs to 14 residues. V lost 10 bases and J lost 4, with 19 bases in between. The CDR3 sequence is CATKGRLSATEAFF. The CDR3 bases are TGTGCCACTAAAGGACGCTTATCGGCCACTGAAGCTTTCTTT.

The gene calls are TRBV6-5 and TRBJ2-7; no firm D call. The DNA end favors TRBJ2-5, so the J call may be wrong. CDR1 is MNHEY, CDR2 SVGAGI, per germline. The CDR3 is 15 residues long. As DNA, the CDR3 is TGTGCCAGCAGTTACTCCCTTCTAGTCAGGGAGACCCAGTACTTC. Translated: CASSYSLLVRETQYF.

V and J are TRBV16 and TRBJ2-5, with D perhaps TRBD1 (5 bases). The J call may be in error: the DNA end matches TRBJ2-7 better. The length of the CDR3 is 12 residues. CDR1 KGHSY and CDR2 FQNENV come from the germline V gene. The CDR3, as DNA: TGTGCCAGCGGCCGGCAGGGCTACGAGCAGTACTTC. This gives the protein CASGRQGYEQYF.

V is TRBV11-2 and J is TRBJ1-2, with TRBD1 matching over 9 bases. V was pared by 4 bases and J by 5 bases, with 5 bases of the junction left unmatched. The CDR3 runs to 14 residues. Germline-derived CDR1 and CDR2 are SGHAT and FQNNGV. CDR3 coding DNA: TGTGCCAGCAGCTCGGCCGGGACAGGGTATGGCTACACCTTC. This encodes CASSSAGTGYGYTF.

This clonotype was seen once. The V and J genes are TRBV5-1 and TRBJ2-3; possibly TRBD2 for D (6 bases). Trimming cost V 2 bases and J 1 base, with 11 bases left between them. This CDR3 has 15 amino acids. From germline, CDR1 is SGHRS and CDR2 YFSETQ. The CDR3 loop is CASSFGGVRTDTQYF. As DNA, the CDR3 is TGCGCCAGCAGCTTCGGCGGGGTTCGCACAGATACGCAGTATTTT.

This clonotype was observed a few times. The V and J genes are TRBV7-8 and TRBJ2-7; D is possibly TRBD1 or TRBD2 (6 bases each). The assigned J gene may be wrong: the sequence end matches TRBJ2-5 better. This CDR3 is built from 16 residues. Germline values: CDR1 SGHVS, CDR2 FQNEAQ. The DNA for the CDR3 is TGTGCCAGCAGCTTAGGGAGGGGGGCGCGAGGAGAGACCCAGTACTTC. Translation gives CASSLGRGARGETQYF.

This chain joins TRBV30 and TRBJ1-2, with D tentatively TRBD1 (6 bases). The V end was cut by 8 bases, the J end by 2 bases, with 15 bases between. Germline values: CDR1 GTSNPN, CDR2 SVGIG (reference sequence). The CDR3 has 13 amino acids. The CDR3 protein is CAGNRVWNYGYTF. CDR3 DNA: TGTGCCGGGAACAGGGTCTGGAACTATGGCTACACCTTC.